Presented here are 31 T cell receptor beta chains from one specimen sequenced in a study of Ad26.COV2.S vaccination and SARS-CoV-2 variants. As for treatment: over 15 received Ad26.COV2.S at low or high dose, single or two shots; roughly 5 received placebo; per-sample allocation not given. Samples came from day 63 after the first vaccine or placebo injection. Here immunoSEQ multiplex PCR was the method, and the copy in TCRdb shows in-frame clones only, minus some. Among 300,000 to 350,000 clones, under 90% were seen once, and the ten largest hold about 5.4%. Sequenced material: peripheral blood, taken in a trial of Ad26.COV2.S vaccine versus placebo. Every receptor here comes from a person between 18 and 65 years old who received the Ad26.COV2.S COVID-19 vaccine or a placebo.

The chain links TRBV6-2 or TRBV6-3 to TRBJ2-3; 8 bases align to TRBD2. CDR3 length: 15 residues. J gave up 2 bases and V 5 bases, and 6 bases lay outside the gene matches. Germline lookup yields CDR1 MNHEY and CDR2 SVGEGT. CDR3: CASSPGLVSTDTQYF. The CDR3 bases are TGTGCCAGCAGTCCGGGACTAGTCTCCACAGATACGCAGTATTTT.

This chain links TRBV2 with TRBJ1-4; D is unresolved. The CDR3 is 11 residues long. From germline, CDR1 is SNHLY and CDR2 FYNNEI. The V end was cut by 4 bases, the J end by 8 bases, with 5 bases between. DNA of the CDR3: TGTGCCAGCAGTGGGTTAGAAAAACTGTTTTTT. Amino acid sequence: CASSGLEKLFF. The variable domain in full, with the rest retrieved from reference TRBV2 and TRBJ1-4, is EPEVTQTPSHQVTQMGQEVILRCVPISNHLYFYWYRQILGQKVEFLVSFYNNEISEKSEIFDDQFSVERPDGSNFTLKIRSTKLEDSAMYFCASSGLEKLFFGSGTQLSVL.

This chain joins TRBV27 and TRBJ1-2; D remains ambiguous. CDR3 length: 13 residues. CDR1 and CDR2 (germline): MNHEY, SMNVEV (reference sequence). V lost 8 bases and J 2 bases, leaving 12 bases between the germline ends. CDR3 region: CASRIGMNYGYTF. As DNA, the CDR3 is TGTGCCAGCCGGATCGGGATGAACTATGGCTACACCTTC.

This rearrangement joins TRBV7-9 to TRBJ2-7; D possibly corresponds to TRBD1 (7 bases). The ends were cut back, 5 bases at V and 3 bases at J, with 17 bases in the middle. The CDR3 extends over 15 amino acids. Germline values: CDR1 SEHNR, CDR2 FQNEAQ (reference sequence). CDR3 nucleotide sequence: TGTGCCAGCAGCACAGTATCAGGGGGGAACTACGAGCAGTACTTC. Its translation is CASSTVSGGNYEQYF.

The chain employs TRBV15 and TRBJ1-5; D gene unclear. CDR3 length: 16 residues. The V end was cut by 5 bases, the J end by 2 bases, with 16 bases between. Germline CDR1 LNHNV, CDR2 YYDKDF (reference sequence). CDR3 in DNA: TGTGCCACCAGCCCCCGAAGGCGAGTCGGCAATCAGCCCCAGCATTTT. Translating gives CATSPRRRVGNQPQHF.

The gene calls are TRBV19 and TRBJ1-1, with TRBD1 matching 7 bases. The CDR3 is 13 residues long. With V trimmed by 5 bases and J by 3 bases, 3 bases remained unmatched. CDR1 LNHDA and CDR2 SQIVND come from the germline V gene (reference sequence). The CDR3 here is CASSWTGHTEAFF. In DNA form, the CDR3 reads TGTGCCAGTAGTTGGACAGGCCACACTGAAGCTTTCTTT.

This clone showed up just once. CDR3 sequence: CASRGPGGWEQFF. The CDR3 bases are TGTGCCAGCAGGGGCCCGGGGGGTTGGGAGCAGTTCTTC. The chain carries TRBV12-3 or TRBV12-4 and TRBJ2-1, with 7 bases lining up with TRBD2. The CDR3 runs 13 residues. J gave up 10 bases and V 6 bases, and 9 bases lay outside the gene matches.

In this sample, this clone turned up once. This chain uses TRBV4-1 with TRBJ1-5, with 8 bases matching TRBD1. The CDR3 contains 15 residues. J gave up 2 bases and V 1 base, and 1 base lay outside the gene matches. The germline gives CDR1 MGHRA, CDR2 YSYEKL. The CDR3 reads CASSQVGQGNQPQHF. In nucleotides, the CDR3 is TGCGCCAGCAGCCAAGTGGGACAGGGCAATCAGCCCCAGCATTTT.

The chain is built from TRBV4-1 and TRBJ2-7; the match to TRBD2 covers 14 bases. This CDR3 has 21 amino acids. Germline loops: CDR1 MGHRA, CDR2 YSYEKL. V trimming: 0 bases; J trimming: 4 bases; junction bases outside the gene matches: 17. The CDR3 sequence: CASSQDPTTSGGALRRYEQYF. The DNA of the CDR3 is TGCGCCAGCAGCCAAGACCCTACGACTAGCGGGGGGGCCTTGAGGCGGTACGAGCAGTACTTC.

V and J are TRBV5-6 and TRBJ1-2; no clear D. V shed 0 bases and J shed 4 bases, with 4 bases lying between them. This CDR3 spans 12 amino acids. The germline gives CDR1 SGHDT, CDR2 YYEEEE. The CDR3 is CASSLDGYGYTF. In DNA, the CDR3 is TGTGCCAGCAGCTTGGATGGCTATGGCTACACCTTC.

The J gene is TRBJ1-4, the V gene TRBV6-6; possibly TRBD1 for D (6 bases). Germline-derived CDR1 and CDR2 are MNHNY and SVGAGI (reference sequence). Deletions cut 6 bases from V and 2 bases from J, with 10 bases between. The CDR3 spans 14 residues. The CDR3 bases are TGTGCCAGCAGGCCCGGGGGCACTAATGAAAAACTGTTTTTT. This translates into CASRPGGTNEKLFF.

This clone showed up just a few times. This chain uses TRBV5-1 with TRBJ2-7; TRBD2 agrees at 7 bases. The V and J ends lost 4 bases and 5 bases, in that order; junction bases with no gene match: 12. The CDR3 is 15 amino acids. Germline V CDR1 and CDR2: SGHRS, YFSETQ. The CDR3: CASSLQRDYLDEQYF. As DNA, the CDR3 is TGCGCCAGCAGCCTTCAGCGGGACTACCTTGACGAGCAGTACTTC.

The rearrangement links TRBV11-2 to TRBJ1-2; tentatively, D is TRBD1 (6 bases). Trimming took 5 bases from V and 7 from J, leaving 20 bases between them. Germline loops: CDR1 SGHAT, CDR2 FQNNGV. The CDR3 covers 15 residues. CDR3: CASSTGTYPPPGYTF. For the CDR3, the DNA is TGTGCCAGCAGCACGGGGACATATCCTCCCCCTGGCTACACCTTC.

This chain uses TRBV7-9 with TRBJ1-3; 8 positions match TRBD1. Germline loops: CDR1 SEHNR, CDR2 FQNEAQ (reference sequence). The CDR3 is 14 amino acids. V shed 5 bases, J shed 7 bases, and the junction held 7 bases outside the gene matches. CDR3 protein: CASSRGQGVNTIYF. CDR3 DNA sequence: TGTGCCAGCAGCCGAGGACAGGGAGTGAACACCATATATTTT. Variable domain in full (rest from reference TRBV7-9 and TRBJ1-3): DTGVSQNPRHKITKRGQNVTFRCDPISEHNRLYWYRQTLGQGPEFLTYFQNEAQLEKSRLLSDRFSAERPKGSFSTLEIQRTEQGDSAMYLCASSRGQGVNTIYFGEGSWLTVV.

V usage is TRBV12-3 or TRBV12-4 and J usage is TRBJ2-5; D gene unclear. The CDR3 is made up of 12 amino acids. V lost 3 bases and J 2 bases, leaving 4 bases between the germline ends. The CDR3 region has the DNA TGTGCCAGCAGTTTGGAGCAAGAGACCCAGTACTTC. Translation gives CASSLEQETQYF.

CDR3 in amino acids: CASSQEVGNGYTF. CDR3 DNA: TGCGCCAGCAGCCAAGAAGTAGGGAATGGCTACACCTTC. The chain has TRBV4-3 and TRBJ1-2; D is unresolved. The CDR3 contains 13 residues. Germline CDR1 is LGHNA and CDR2 is YSLEER. V lost 0 bases, J lost 6 bases, and 8 bases lay in between.

The chain uses TRBV3-1 (or the pseudogene TRBV3-2) and TRBJ1-6, with TRBD1 as a possible D gene (6 bases). Germline CDR1 LGHDT, CDR2 YNNKEL (reference sequence). The V end was cut by 0 bases, the J end by 9 bases, with 15 bases between. The CDR3 loop spans 16 amino acids. CDR3 sequence reads: CASSQDGGGVVSPLHF. The CDR3 DNA reads as TGTGCCAGCAGCCAAGATGGGGGGGGCGTGGTTTCACCCCTCCACTTT.

The CDR3 sequence is CASSVAASYNEQFF. The CDR3 nucleotides read TGTGCCAGCAGTGTAGCGGCCTCCTACAATGAGCAGTTCTTC. The chain is built from TRBV27 and TRBJ2-1; tentatively, D is TRBD2 (6 bases). Germline CDR1 MNHEY, CDR2 SMNVEV (reference sequence). V lost 5 bases and J lost 0, with 8 bases in between. The CDR3 totals 14 residues.

The CDR3 DNA follows: TGTGCCAGCAGCTTGGGGCCCCTAGCGGGGGACGGGGAGCAGTTCTTC. Residues: CASSLGPLAGDGEQFF. The V gene is TRBV5-4, the J gene TRBJ2-1; 10 bases map to TRBD2. This CDR3 contains 16 residues. Germline CDR1 is SGHNT and CDR2 is YYREEE (reference sequence). V lost 0 bases, J lost 10 bases, and 10 bases stayed unmatched.

The J gene is TRBJ1-1, the V gene TRBV6-5; D remains ambiguous. The V and J ends lost 5 bases and 4 bases respectively, with 8 bases between them. The CDR3 loop spans 12 amino acids. Germline CDR1 and CDR2: MNHEY and SVGAGI. As DNA, the CDR3 is TGTGCCAGCAGTCCGACGACCACTGAAGCTTTCTTT. As protein: CASSPTTTEAFF.

The sample holds one count of this clone. The chain couples TRBV28 to TRBJ2-3, with no clear D. Germline V gives CDR1 MDHEN, CDR2 SYDVKM. The CDR3 is 15 amino acids. Trimming stripped 5 bases from V and 2 bases from J, with 14 bases between. CDR3 sequence reads: CASSLYASPTDTQYF. In nucleotides, the CDR3 is TGTGCCAGCAGTCTCTACGCCTCGCCCACAGATACGCAGTATTTT. Looking up the rest from reference TRBV28 and TRBJ2-3 gives the full variable domain: DVKVTQSSRYLVKRTGEKVFLECVQDMDHENMFWYRQDPGLGLRLIYFSYDVKMKEKGDIPEGYSVSREKKERFSLILESASTNQTSMYLCASSLYASPTDTQYFGPGTRLTVL.

CDR3 region: CASSGLGTTNEKLFF. For the CDR3, the DNA is TGCGCCAGCAGTGGATTGGGGACAACTAATGAAAAACTGTTTTTT. The chain employs TRBV4-1 and TRBJ1-4; D ambiguous. V was trimmed by 6 bases and J by 0 bases, leaving 11 bases between them. CDR1 and CDR2 (germline): MGHRA, YSYEKL. The CDR3 totals 15 residues.

This sequence joins TRBV15 and TRBJ2-3, with 13 positions matching TRBD2. There are 15 residues in the CDR3. Germline loops: CDR1 LNHNV, CDR2 YYDKDF (reference sequence). Trimming at V came to 4 bases and at J to 8 bases, leaving 6 bases not matched to a gene. The CDR3, as DNA: TGTGCCACCAGCACCGGGACTAGCGGGATCGGTACGCAGTATTTT. Protein sequence: CATSTGTSGIGTQYF.

This sequence joins TRBV19 and TRBJ1-2; D call uncertain. The CDR3 runs 12 residues. V lost 5 bases, J lost 7 bases, and 11 bases lay in between. The germline gives CDR1 LNHDA, CDR2 SQIVND (reference sequence). CDR3: CASSPGIFGYTF. The CDR3 DNA follows: TGTGCCAGTAGTCCCGGGATTTTTGGCTACACCTTC.

This clone has a handful of counts. The V gene is TRBV15, the J gene TRBJ1-6, with D perhaps TRBD1 (6 bases). In germline, CDR1 is LNHNV, CDR2 YYDKDF (reference sequence). The CDR3 totals 18 residues. V was shortened by 0 bases and J by 5 bases, with 17 bases between the two germline ends. The CDR3 reads CATSRDIGQPVDNSPLHF. The CDR3, as DNA: TGTGCCACCAGCAGAGATATAGGACAGCCTGTGGATAATTCACCCCTCCACTTT.

For the CDR3, the DNA is TGTGCCAGCAGCCAAGTAGACACAGGGATGGAGACCCAGTACTTC. It codes for CASSQVDTGMETQYF. This rearrangement joins TRBV4-2 to TRBJ2-5, with D maybe TRBD1 (6 bases). The CDR3 is made up of 15 amino acids. Trimming cost V 1 base and J 5 bases, with 14 bases left between them. Per germline, CDR1 LGHNA and CDR2 YNFKEQ.

This clone was recorded only once. The V gene is TRBV3-1 (or the pseudogene TRBV3-2), the J gene TRBJ2-7; D is unresolved. The CDR3 has 15 amino acids. Germline V gives CDR1 LGHDT, CDR2 YNNKEL (reference sequence). Trimming took off 4 bases at V and 0 bases at J, with 13 bases between the two ends. In DNA, the CDR3 is TGTGCCAGCAGCCCCGCCGGCCGGACCTCCTACGAGCAGTACTTC. Amino acid sequence: CASSPAGRTSYEQYF.

The chain joins TRBV4-2 to TRBJ1-3, with 7 bases fitting TRBD1. Trimming took 0 bases from V and 4 from J; bases not matched to a gene: 3. Germline V gene sequence: CDR1 LGHNA, CDR2 YNFKEQ. The CDR3 length is 15 residues. The CDR3 DNA follows: TGTGCCAGCAGCCAAGAACAGGGGTTCGGAAACACCATATATTTT. As protein: CASSQEQGFGNTIYF.

Concerning this clone: The sample has other DNA sequences that encode this CDR3 too. The CDR3 bases are TGTGCCAGTAGTCCAAGGACAGGTGCCTACGAGCAGTACTTC. It encodes CASSPRTGAYEQYF. The chain carries TRBV19 and TRBJ2-7; 7 positions agree with TRBD1. Unmatched junction bases numbered 6, after V lost 5 bases and J lost 2 bases. Germline CDR1 is LNHDA and CDR2 is SQIVND (reference sequence). This CDR3 comprises 14 residues.

As to this clone: Additional DNA sequences in this sample encode the identical CDR3. The V and J genes are TRBV4-1 and TRBJ1-4; no definite D call. CDR1 and CDR2 (germline): MGHRA, YSYEKL. V shed 0 bases and J shed 4 bases, with 6 bases lying between them. This CDR3 spans 14 amino acids. CDR3 in DNA: TGCGCCAGCAGCCAAGATAGAGGTAATGAAAAACTGTTTTTT. This codes for CASSQDRGNEKLFF.

V is TRBV5-1 and J is TRBJ1-1; D gene ambiguous. The CDR3 loop spans 16 amino acids. V lost 0 bases, J lost 2 bases, and 14 bases lay in between. Germline V gene sequence: CDR1 SGHRS, CDR2 YFSETQ. CDR3 residues: CASSLELGTLNTEAFF. CDR3 DNA: TGCGCCAGCAGCTTGGAGCTAGGCACCCTTAACACTGAAGCTTTCTTT.